This T cell receptor (beta chain) is from a study of blood T cell repertoires in COVID-19. As for the study in general: Collection of acute and convalescent COVID-19 samples took place in the United States, Italy and Spain. T cells, B-cell-depleted T cells, or PBMCs provided the cDNA or gDNA that served as material.

This clone came up once. How the authors handled the data: Estimation of nucleated cell counts was performed using reference gene primer amplification. TCRdb keeps only in-frame clones here, not all; method: immunoSEQ multiplex PCR. The V and J calls and clone size were taken over from that table, and D and trimming were inferred from the DNA. The sample lists just over 150,000 clones, approximately 86% seen once, with approximately 2.4% in the top ten. Germline V lookup: CDR1 SGDLS, CDR2 YYNGEE. Unmatched junction bases numbered 10, after V lost 3 bases and J lost 6 bases. CDR3 size: 16 residues. Sequencing was performed on peripheral blood. This TCR came from a woman aged 70-85 years with acute or convalescent COVID-19. J is TRBJ1-3 and V is TRBV9; TRBD1 aligns across 9 bases. The CDR3 DNA reads as TGTGCCAGCAGCGACCACTACCGGGACAGGGAAAACACCATATATTTT. It codes for CASSDHYRDRENTIYF.